This section outlines one T cell receptor beta chain sequence together with its context. Trimming removed 2 bases from V and 0 bases from J, with 5 bases in between. The CDR3 runs 14 residues. Germline V lookup: CDR1 SGHRS, CDR2 YFSETQ. The record originates from a study of patients and donors after allogeneic stem cell transplantation. TCRdb reprocessed the RT-PCR reads via MiXCR and lists one record per CDR3 protein. The sample records hundreds of thousands of distinct CDR3 sequences, over 12% being singletons. Sequencing used blood, either unsorted or a sorted T cell fraction (not recorded which). The chain is built from TRBV5-1 and TRBJ1-4; D gene ambiguous. The sequence came from a human donor who was either an allogeneic HSCT recipient or a stem cell or donor lymphocyte infusion donor (not recorded which). It is not recorded whose cells these are; they may come from a transplant donor. The CDR3 coding sequence is TGCGCCAGCAGCTTATTTGCAACTAATGAAAAACTGTTTTTT. Protein: CASSLFATNEKLFF.